The next 30 T cell receptor beta chains were all read from a single sample in a study of Ad26.COV2.S vaccination and SARS-CoV-2 variants. Clones were read by immunoSEQ multiplex PCR, and TCRdb kept only the in-frame ones, dropping some. The data show some 480,000 clones, about 83% seen once. Treatment of the sample: around 19 received Ad26.COV2.S at low or high dose, single or two shots; a few received placebo; per-sample allocation not given. Specimen acquisition occurred on day 63 following the initial vaccine or placebo injection. Sequenced here: peripheral blood, sampled in a trial of Ad26.COV2.S vaccine versus placebo. The origin of the receptors is a person aged 18-65 years who received the Ad26.COV2.S COVID-19 vaccine or a placebo.

The chain links TRBV27 to TRBJ1-3; D may be TRBD1 (6 bases). Germline lookup yields CDR1 MNHEY and CDR2 SMNVEV (reference sequence). The ends were cut back, 8 bases at V and 2 bases at J, with 16 bases in the middle. The CDR3 is 15 residues long. CDR3 bases: TGTGCCAGCCGAAACGGTCGGGGGCCTGGAAACACCATATATTTT. Protein sequence: CASRNGRGPGNTIYF.

The chain has TRBV2 and TRBJ2-2; D may correspond to TRBD1 or TRBD2 (5 bases each). The V and J ends lost 2 bases and 4 bases respectively, with 8 bases between them. The CDR3 consists of 14 residues. Germline values: CDR1 SNHLY, CDR2 FYNNEI. The CDR3 DNA follows: TGTGCCAGCAGTGAAAGGGGACCCACCGGGGAGCTGTTTTTT. Translation: CASSERGPTGELFF.

This chain links TRBV7-2 with TRBJ2-5; possible D gene TRBD2, 5 bases. Trimming shortened V by 5 bases and J by 9 bases, and 22 bases separated the two germline ends. This CDR3 has 15 amino acids. Germline CDR1 SGHTA, CDR2 FQGNSA. CDR3 sequence reads: CASSQIATLPPPQYF. CDR3 nucleotides: TGTGCCAGCAGCCAAATAGCGACCCTCCCTCCTCCCCAGTACTTC.

The chain joins TRBV9 to TRBJ1-3; D is possibly TRBD1 (5 bases). This CDR3 has 15 amino acids. Germline CDR1 is SGDLS and CDR2 is YYNGEE. Trimming shortened V by 4 bases and J by 4 bases, and 15 bases separated the two germline ends. DNA for the CDR3: TGTGCCAGCAGCCCCGGGGGGGGTTCAGGAAACACCATATATTTT. Protein: CASSPGGGSGNTIYF.

The chain employs TRBV2 and TRBJ1-6, with D unclear. Per germline, CDR1 SNHLY and CDR2 FYNNEI. CDR3 length: 12 amino acids. V lost 6 bases, J lost 15 bases, and 15 bases lay in between. The CDR3 region has the DNA TGTGCCAGCAGGGGAGGCGCCTGGAGCCTCCACTTT. Protein: CASRGGAWSLHF. The variable domain in full, completed from reference TRBV2 and TRBJ1-6, reads EPEVTQTPSHQVTQMGQEVILRCVPISNHLYFYWYRQILGQKVEFLVSFYNNEISEKSEIFDDQFSVERPDGSNFTLKIRSTKLEDSAMYFCASRGGAWSLHFGNGTRLTVT.

The chain has TRBV18 and TRBJ2-3; a possible D gene is TRBD2 (6 bases). The CDR3 extends over 18 amino acids. V shed 3 bases and J shed 4 bases, with 23 bases lying between them. Germline CDR1 KGHSH, CDR2 LQKENI. CDR3 region: CASSPREAAASLSDTQYF. CDR3 nucleotides: TGTGCCAGCTCACCTAGGGAGGCGGCGGCTTCCCTCTCAGATACGCAGTATTTT.

The chain couples TRBV7-2 to TRBJ1-5; D possibly corresponds to TRBD1 (6 bases). Trimming left V 0 bases short and J 6 bases short, with 15 bases between. The CDR3 is 16 residues long. CDR1 is SGHTA, CDR2 FQGNSA, per germline. The CDR3 protein is CASSLAGRGTGQPQHF. DNA for the CDR3: TGTGCCAGCAGCTTAGCCGGCAGGGGAACGGGTCAGCCCCAGCATTTT.

The chain recombines TRBV25-1 with TRBJ2-3; 7 nucleotides line up with TRBD2. V lost 6 bases to trimming and J lost 8 bases; unmatched junction nucleotides: 8. Germline V lookup: CDR1 MGHDK, CDR2 SYGVNS. There are 13 residues in the CDR3. CDR3: CASRGQGGGTQYF. CDR3 nucleotides: TGTGCCAGCAGGGGCCAGGGCGGGGGTACGCAGTATTTT.

The chain recombines TRBV11-2 with TRBJ2-2, with D unresolved. Germline CDR1 reads SGHAT; CDR2 reads FQNNGV. The CDR3 spans 14 residues. V was clipped by 0 bases and J by 1 base, with 3 bases between them. The CDR3 coding sequence is TGTGCCAGCAGCTTAGATCAGAACACCGGGGAGCTGTTTTTT. This translates into CASSLDQNTGELFF.

CDR3 protein: CASSVLAGVREQYF. As DNA, the CDR3 is TGTGCCAGCAGCGTCTTAGCGGGAGTACGGGAGCAGTACTTC. This chain links TRBV6-2 or TRBV6-3 with TRBJ2-7; 9 bases align to TRBD2. CDR3 length equals 14 residues. Germline CDR1 and CDR2: MNHEY and SVGEGT. V trimming: 6 bases; J trimming: 7 bases; junction bases outside the gene matches: 10.

This clone was seen a single time. The chain uses TRBV19 and TRBJ1-5; D unresolved. This CDR3 has 13 residues. CDR1 and CDR2 from the germline V gene are LNHDA and SQIVND (reference sequence). Trimming removed 4 bases from V and 2 bases from J, with 6 bases in between. CDR3 region: CASSTWGNQPQHF. DNA for the CDR3: TGTGCCAGTAGTACCTGGGGCAATCAGCCCCAGCATTTT.

In DNA form, the CDR3 reads TGTGCCAGCAGCCTCCCCGGGACAGACTATGGCTACACCTTC. Its protein is CASSLPGTDYGYTF. The V and J genes are TRBV5-4 and TRBJ1-2, with 7 bases matching TRBD1. Unmatched junction bases numbered 6, after V lost 4 bases and J lost 3 bases. The germline CDR1 and CDR2 sequences are SGHNT and YYREEE (reference sequence). The CDR3 is 14 residues long.

The chain links TRBV6-5 to TRBJ2-1; 8 nucleotides align to TRBD2. The CDR3 loop spans 12 amino acids. The trim removed 5 bases at V and 13 bases at J, leaving 7 bases unmatched. Germline CDR1 reads MNHEY; CDR2 reads SVGAGI. CDR3 protein: CASSPAREGQFF. CDR3 bases: TGTGCCAGCAGTCCGGCCCGGGAGGGTCAGTTCTTC.

The rearrangement uses TRBV19 and TRBJ1-1; 7 bases fit TRBD1. V trimming: 1 base; J trimming: 3 bases; junction bases outside the gene matches: 8. The germline gives CDR1 LNHDA, CDR2 SQIVND (reference sequence). The CDR3 length is 16 residues. The CDR3, as DNA: TGTGCCAGTAGTATAGGACAGGGAAAGGTGTACACTGAAGCTTTCTTT. Its translation: CASSIGQGKVYTEAFF.

The V and J genes are TRBV5-8 and TRBJ2-1; 14 nucleotides line up with TRBD2. Per the germline V gene, CDR1 is SGHTS and CDR2 is YDEGEE. This CDR3 spans 19 amino acids. J was trimmed by 2 bases and V by 4 bases; bases with no gene match: 11. CDR3 loop: CASSHAGTSGSLTYNEQFF. CDR3 in DNA: TGTGCCAGCAGCCACGCGGGGACTAGCGGGAGTTTGACCTACAATGAGCAGTTCTTC.

The DNA for the CDR3 is TGCGCCAGCAGCTCCCGACCCCAGCAGTTGCGACGAAGGAATGAAGCTTTCTTT. It encodes CASSSRPQQLRRRNEAFF. The rearrangement links TRBV5-1 to TRBJ1-1, with no clear D. Trimming removed 3 bases from V and 7 bases from J, with 28 bases in between. CDR3 length: 18 residues. Germline values: CDR1 SGHRS, CDR2 YFSETQ.

This chain uses TRBV2 with TRBJ2-3; no firm D call. Between the trimmed V and J ends, which lost 6 bases and 5 bases, there was a span of 18 bases. Germline-derived CDR1 and CDR2 are SNHLY and FYNNEI. The CDR3 has 15 residues. The CDR3 DNA sequence: TGTGCCAGCAGGGTCCTCCTACCCCTTGAAGATACGCAGTATTTT. Protein: CASRVLLPLEDTQYF.

The gene calls are TRBV6-2 or TRBV6-3 and TRBJ2-3, with 12 bases that match TRBD2. The CDR3 has 17 residues. V lost 4 bases, J lost 5 bases, and 10 bases stayed unmatched. CDR1 is MNHEY, CDR2 SVGEGT, per germline. CDR3 protein: CASSWLAGGPSVDTQYF. In nucleotides, the CDR3 is TGTGCCAGCAGTTGGCTAGCGGGAGGGCCCTCGGTAGATACGCAGTATTTT.

The chain has TRBV2 and TRBJ1-1; D gene ambiguous. The CDR3 runs 12 residues. CDR1 SNHLY and CDR2 FYNNEI come from the germline V gene. With 6 bases removed from V and 10 bases from J, the gap between germline ends came to 15 bases. CDR3 protein: CASRELLPGAFF. In DNA, the CDR3 is TGTGCCAGCAGGGAACTCCTCCCGGGAGCTTTCTTT.

This chain connects TRBV5-1 to TRBJ1-1; D might be TRBD1 (5 bases). V lost 0 bases and J 6 bases, leaving 9 bases between the germline ends. CDR3 length: 13 amino acids. Germline-derived CDR1 and CDR2 are SGHRS and YFSETQ. In nucleotides, the CDR3 is TGCGCCAGCAGCTTGGCTAGGGGAGCTGAAGCTTTCTTT. Translating it yields CASSLARGAEAFF.

The chain is built from TRBV6-2 or TRBV6-3 and TRBJ2-3, with D unresolved. Germline V lookup: CDR1 MNHEY, CDR2 SVGEGT. The germline V and J ends were trimmed by 6 bases and 3 bases, with 16 bases remaining between them. The CDR3 has 15 amino acids. CDR3 nucleotides: TGTGCCAGCAGCCTCGACGGGTCCACGACAGATACGCAGTATTTT. Protein product: CASSLDGSTTDTQYF.

The chain links TRBV28 to TRBJ1-1; possibly TRBD1 for D (5 bases). The germline V and J ends were trimmed by 5 bases and 1 base, with 11 bases remaining between them. Germline values: CDR1 MDHEN, CDR2 SYDVKM. This CDR3 is built from 14 residues. The CDR3 is CASSPHDRNTEAFF. CDR3 nucleotide sequence: TGTGCCAGCAGTCCACATGACAGGAACACTGAAGCTTTCTTT. Drawing the rest from reference TRBV28 and TRBJ1-1, the complete variable domain is DVKVTQSSRYLVKRTGEKVFLECVQDMDHENMFWYRQDPGLGLRLIYFSYDVKMKEKGDIPEGYSVSREKKERFSLILESASTNQTSMYLCASSPHDRNTEAFFGQGTRLTVV.

The chain carries TRBV7-9 and TRBJ2-2; tentatively, D is TRBD1 (6 bases). The CDR3 contains 16 residues. Germline V lookup: CDR1 SEHNR, CDR2 FQNEAQ (reference sequence). Trimming stripped 5 bases from V and 5 bases from J, with 18 bases between. CDR3: CASSQGTQGKTGELFF. Written as DNA, the CDR3 is TGTGCCAGCAGCCAGGGCACACAGGGAAAGACCGGGGAGCTGTTTTTT.

This clone was counted a single time. The gene calls are TRBV2 and TRBJ2-3; TRBD2 matches 11 bases. Germline V CDR1 and CDR2: SNHLY, FYNNEI. The length of the CDR3 is 16 residues. V was clipped by 4 bases and J by 4 bases; unmatched bases: 7. The CDR3 region is CASSAPGLAAPDTQYF. The CDR3 bases are TGTGCCAGCAGTGCCCCGGGACTAGCGGCCCCAGATACGCAGTATTTT.

The chain couples TRBV6-2 or TRBV6-3 to TRBJ2-4, with TRBD1 matching 8 bases. Germline CDR1 and CDR2: MNHEY and SVGEGT. With 2 bases clipped from V and 1 base from J, the junction kept 13 bases outside the gene matches. The CDR3 loop spans 19 amino acids. CDR3 nucleotides: TGTGCCAGCAGTTACAAAGGGACAGGTTGGGTCTCGGCCAAAAACATTCAGTACTTC. As protein: CASSYKGTGWVSAKNIQYF.

J is TRBJ1-1 and V is TRBV19; possible D gene TRBD1, 6 bases. The CDR3 runs 15 residues. Germline CDR1 and CDR2: LNHDA and SQIVND (reference sequence). Trimming took off 2 bases at V and 4 bases at J, with 14 bases between the two ends. CDR3 loop: CASSINPGATTEAFF. In DNA, the CDR3 is TGTGCCAGTAGTATAAACCCAGGGGCGACCACTGAAGCTTTCTTT.

The V gene is TRBV5-1, the J gene TRBJ1-3, with 7 bases lining up with TRBD1. The length of the CDR3 is 15 residues. Germline V CDR1 and CDR2: SGHRS, YFSETQ. V dropped 0 bases and J dropped 6; count of bases not matched to a gene: 6. CDR3: CASSLAGDSENTIYF. CDR3 nucleotide sequence: TGCGCCAGCAGCTTGGCTGGGGACAGCGAAAACACCATATATTTT.

The chain links TRBV11-2 to TRBJ1-2, with 9 bases aligning to TRBD1. J was trimmed by 4 bases and V by 3 bases; bases with no gene match: 6. The germline gives CDR1 SGHAT, CDR2 FQNNGV. The CDR3 covers 15 residues. The CDR3 loop reads CASSFGTGMSYGYTF. CDR3 DNA sequence: TGTGCCAGCAGCTTTGGGACAGGGATGAGCTATGGCTACACCTTC.

V is TRBV2 and J is TRBJ2-1; D is ambiguous. Germline V lookup: CDR1 SNHLY, CDR2 FYNNEI. Trimming shortened V by 2 bases and J by 9 bases, and 11 bases separated the two germline ends. This CDR3 has 13 residues. CDR3 sequence reads: CASSESSVSEQFF. The CDR3 nucleotides read TGTGCCAGCAGTGAAAGTTCCGTTTCTGAGCAGTTCTTC.

The CDR3 DNA follows: TGTGCCAGCAGCTTGGCGGGCTTAGGCTATGGCTACACCTTC. Its translation is CASSLAGLGYGYTF. The rearrangement links TRBV7-9 to TRBJ1-2; D remains unclear. Germline V gene lookup returns CDR1 SEHNR and CDR2 FQNEAQ (reference sequence). Between the trimmed V and J ends, which lost 3 bases and 4 bases, there was a span of 12 bases. The CDR3 consists of 14 residues.